These 7 T cell receptor beta chains share one sample of origin, sequenced in a study of vaccination effects on CD4 cells after COVID-19. Using viral peptide pools, the ViraFEST assay grew out antigen-specific CD4+ T cells prior to sequencing. The culture ran for roughly 10 days before CD4+ T cells were isolated. SARS-CoV-2 infection was confirmed by PCR in the person between March and December 2020. These receptors' targets are unknown. The data were produced by immunoSEQ multiplex PCR, yet TCRdb's version contains in-frame clones alone and is incomplete. The sample has about 45,000 clones, around 80% seen once. Specimen: CD4+ T cells from PBMCs cultured with a peptide pool, collected before COVID-19 vaccination. The receptors shown here come from a human donor who had a prior SARS-CoV-2 infection.

V is TRBV7-2 and J is TRBJ2-7, with a weak D call TRBD2 (6 bases). Looked up from germline, CDR1 is SGHTA and CDR2 is FQGNSA. CDR3 size: 15 residues. Trimming removed 5 bases from V and 3 bases from J, with 17 bases in between. The CDR3 sequence: CASSPRGDLSYEQYF. CDR3 in DNA: TGTGCCAGCAGCCCTCGCGGGGATTTGAGCTACGAGCAGTACTTC.

V gene TRBV3-1 (or the pseudogene TRBV3-2) combines with J gene TRBJ1-5, with unresolved D. This CDR3 comprises 16 residues. The V and J ends lost 1 base and 1 base respectively, with 11 bases between them. CDR1 is LGHDT and CDR2 is YNNKEL in the germline V gene (reference sequence). CDR3 amino acids: CASSQGSQGSNQPQHF. CDR3 in DNA: TGTGCCAGCAGCCAAGGAAGCCAAGGCAGCAATCAGCCCCAGCATTTT.

There are a few counts of this clone. This sequence joins TRBV6-7 and TRBJ1-5; D gene uncertain. TRBV6-7 is an open reading frame whose function is uncertain. V was clipped by 6 bases and J by 13 bases, with 16 bases between them. The CDR3 totals 12 residues. DNA of the CDR3: TGTGCCAGCAGGCGGACCAGCCTAACGCAGCATTTT. Translation: CASRRTSLTQHF.

This clone appeared a single time. This chain connects TRBV5-1 to TRBJ1-1; D is undetermined. The V end lost 7 bases, the J end lost 5 bases, and 15 bases lay between the germline ends. This CDR3 is 13 amino acids long. The germline gives CDR1 SGHRS, CDR2 YFSETQ. The CDR3 sequence: CASGRGQDTEAFF. CDR3 in DNA: TGCGCCAGCGGGCGCGGGCAGGATACTGAAGCTTTCTTT.

V and J are TRBV24-1 and TRBJ1-2; D may be TRBD1 (6 bases). Germline CDR1 is KGHDR and CDR2 is SFDVKD. The CDR3 consists of 14 residues. V was cut by 4 bases and J by 2 bases, with 10 bases left in between. The CDR3, as DNA: TGTGCCACCAGTGACAGGGGAACGAACTATGGCTACACCTTC. It encodes CATSDRGTNYGYTF.

The rearrangement links TRBV14 to TRBJ1-3; no clear D gene. CDR1 and CDR2 from the germline V gene are SGHDN and FVKESK. This CDR3 has 14 amino acids. Trimming stripped 2 bases from V and 4 bases from J, with 9 bases between. Written as DNA, the CDR3 is TGTGCCAGCAGCCAAAGTGGGTCCGGAAACACCATATATTTT. Amino acid sequence: CASSQSGSGNTIYF.

J is TRBJ1-5 and V is TRBV19, with a tentative D call TRBD1 (5 bases). The V end was cut by 7 bases, the J end by 2 bases, with 15 bases between. Germline CDR1 reads LNHDA; CDR2 reads SQIVND (reference sequence). The CDR3 extends over 15 amino acids. CDR3 protein: CASTTGGAGNQPQHF. The CDR3 nucleotides are TGTGCCAGTACCACAGGTGGTGCGGGCAATCAGCCCCAGCATTTT. Complete variable domain (other parts from reference TRBV19 and TRBJ1-5): DGGITQSPKYLFRKEGQNVTLSCEQNLNHDAMYWYRQDPGQGLRLIYYSQIVNDFQKGDIAEGYSVSREKKESFPLTVTSAQKNPTAFYLCASTTGGAGNQPQHFGDGTRLSIL.